These 14 T cell receptor beta chains were all obtained from the same sample, sequenced in a study of T-cell reconstitution after alpha-beta-depleted transplantation in children. The library targeted TCRbeta and was prepared with unique molecular identifiers. TCRdb itself ran the PCR reads through MiXCR, one entry per CDR3 protein. Among around 29,000 distinct CDR3 sequences listed, under 8% were seen once. The starting material was PBMCs, mostly from graft donor cells, obtained 180 days after TCRalphabeta/CD19-depleted stem cell transplant. The source of these receptors is a male patient between 5 and 17 years old who had a stem cell transplant for acute myeloid leukemia, so the T cells may come from the graft donor.

This clonotype was recorded many times. The genes are TRBV2 and TRBJ2-7; D may match TRBD1 or TRBD2 (5 bases each). Germline loops: CDR1 SNHLY, CDR2 FYNNEI. The CDR3 spans 14 residues. V lost 7 bases, J lost 7 bases, and 20 bases lay in between. In nucleotides, the CDR3 is TGTGCCAGCACTCGCCGGGACCTTGGCTCTGAGCAGTACTTC. Its translation: CASTRRDLGSEQYF.

Comments on this clonotype: A much larger clone is a single base away; this may be a read error. This chain links TRBV6-5 with TRBJ1-1; TRBD1 might be the D (6 bases). V was pared by 10 bases and J by 9 bases, with 18 bases between. The CDR3 is made up of 12 amino acids. Germline CDR1 is MNHEY and CDR2 is SVGAGI. The CDR3 protein is CATRRGGCKAFF. CDR3 coding DNA: TGTGCCACCAGAAGGGGGGGCTGTAAAGCTTTCTTT.

This clonotype was recorded at least ten times. This chain links TRBV28 with TRBJ2-3; 10 bases map to TRBD2. Germline trimming cut 2 bases from V and 3 bases from J; bases unmatched to any gene: 2. Germline V lookup: CDR1 MDHEN, CDR2 SYDVKM. There are 15 residues in the CDR3. The CDR3 bases are TGTGCCAGCAGTTTAGCAGCGGGAGGGACAGATACGCAGTATTTT. It codes for CASSLAAGGTDTQYF.

This clonotype was counted ten times or more. The J gene is TRBJ2-1, the V gene TRBV20-1; the D gene could be TRBD1 or TRBD2 (5 bases each). This CDR3 has 15 residues. V was clipped by 6 bases and J by 0 bases, with 15 bases between them. Germline assignment: CDR1 DFQATT and CDR2 SNEGSKA (reference sequence). This CDR3 reads CSAFKRGSSYNEQFF. CDR3 sequence (DNA): TGCAGTGCCTTCAAACGGGGCAGCTCCTACAATGAGCAGTTCTTC.

Ten or more counts support this clonotype. The V call is TRBV5-1, the J call TRBJ2-5, with a tentative D call TRBD2 (5 bases). Trimming removed 5 bases from V and 3 bases from J, with 11 bases in between. The CDR3 has 13 residues. CDR1 is SGHRS and CDR2 is YFSETQ in the germline V gene. The CDR3 reads CASRIGLEETQYF. DNA of the CDR3: TGCGCCAGCAGGATCGGACTGGAAGAGACCCAGTACTTC.

This clonotype was found many times. The chain has TRBV14 and TRBJ1-1; D is undetermined. The CDR3 loop spans 14 amino acids. The V end was cut by 4 bases, the J end by 6 bases, with 15 bases between. CDR1 and CDR2 (germline): SGHDN, FVKESK. CDR3 amino acids: CASSRNWGPPEAFF. The CDR3 nucleotides are TGTGCCAGCAGCCGGAATTGGGGTCCGCCTGAAGCTTTCTTT.

A note on this clonotype: A much larger clone differs by one base, so this may be a read error. The V gene is TRBV3-1, the J gene TRBJ1-5; no definite D call. The CDR3 has 14 amino acids. Germline V gene sequence: CDR1 LGHDT, CDR2 YNNKEL (reference sequence). CDR3 sequence (DNA): TGTGCCAGCAGCGATTTTGGCCGCAATGAGCCCCAGCATTTT. It encodes CASSDFGRNEPQHF.

This sequence joins TRBV19 and TRBJ2-7; perhaps TRBD1 as D (5 bases). V was clipped by 1 base and J by 6 bases, with 16 bases between them. Germline V gives CDR1 LNHDA, CDR2 SQIVND (reference sequence). The CDR3 sequence is 15 residues long. This CDR3 is CASSIGGGLPLEQYF. Here the CDR3 DNA reads TGTGCCAGTAGTATAGGGGGCGGTCTCCCCCTCGAGCAGTACTTC.

This clonotype was observed many times. The chain uses TRBV20-1 and TRBJ2-1, with TRBD2 matching 11 bases. Losses at the gene ends were 1 base for V and 1 base for J; bases not matched to a gene: 3. The CDR3 length is 16 residues. CDR1 and CDR2 (germline): DFQATT, SNEGSKA (reference sequence). This chain's CDR3 is CSARVLAGGSYNEQFF. CDR3 nucleotide sequence: TGCAGTGCTAGAGTCCTAGCGGGAGGATCCTACAATGAGCAGTTCTTC.

This clonotype is medium-sized. The chain has TRBV12-3 or TRBV12-4 and TRBJ1-3; D is ambiguous. The CDR3 covers 10 residues. V lost 5 bases and J 12 bases, leaving 8 bases between the germline ends. This chain's CDR3 is CASSRNGIYF. CDR3 coding DNA: TGTGCCAGCAGTCGGAACGGCATATATTTT.

This clonotype showed up many times. The chain carries TRBV21-1 and TRBJ2-5; no check of the table's D call, TRBD2, against the DNA was made. TRBV21-1 represents a pseudogene. The CDR3 is 21 amino acids. The CDR3 protein is CASSKSPGERLAGGRQETQYF. CDR3 nucleotide sequence: TGTGCCAGCAGCAAAAGTCCTGGGGAGCGACTAGCGGGAGGGCGGCAAGAGACCCAGTACTTC.

This clonotype came up many times. The chain combines TRBV30 with TRBJ2-7; 7 bases match TRBD1. Losses at the gene ends were 2 bases for V and 6 bases for J; bases not matched to a gene: 7. CDR1 and CDR2 (germline): GTSNPN, SVGIG (reference sequence). This CDR3 region has 13 residues. The CDR3 region has the DNA TGTGCCTGGAGTCTTACAGGGGCCAGCGAGCAGTACTTC. Translation gives CAWSLTGASEQYF.

This clonotype was counted many times. This chain connects TRBV20-1 to TRBJ2-3; D unresolved. With 6 bases removed from V and 7 bases from J, the gap between germline ends came to 11 bases. Germline V gene data show CDR1 as DFQATT and CDR2 as SNEGSKA (reference sequence). The CDR3 runs 11 residues. The CDR3 DNA is TGCAGTGCCACGGTTGAGCATACGCAGTATTTT. This encodes CSATVEHTQYF.

Many counts were recorded for this clonotype. The germline gene is not matched at one end of the junction; a read error may be the cause. The CDR3 sequence: CASSLRGKHSNNEQFF. The CDR3 DNA is TGTGCCAGCAGTCTACGAGGAAAACACTCCAACAATGAGCAGTTCTTC. This chain uses TRBV28 with TRBJ2-1; D unclear. The CDR3 runs to 16 residues. Germline V CDR1 and CDR2: MDHEN, SYDVKM.